The 25 T cell receptor beta chains below were found in one sample sequenced in a study of T cells in Graves' hyperthyroidism and ophthalmopathy. TCR beta CDR3 regions were amplified from RNA. First-round RT-PCR targeting the TCR CDR3 was performed with the HTBI primer set. TCRdb recomputed calls from the multiplex PCR reads with MiXCR, one row per CDR3 protein. The sample holds about 680,000 distinct CDR3 sequences, approximately 40% seen once. The sequenced sample consisted of blood. The receptors come from a middle-aged woman with Graves' hyperthyroidism.

Points on this clonotype: At one end the junction does not follow the germline gene, possibly because of a read error. The rearrangement links TRBV6-5 to TRBJ1-4, with D hard to call. The germline gives CDR1 MNHEY, CDR2 SVGAGI. The CDR3 covers 11 residues. The CDR3 region has the DNA TGTGCCAGCGGGAGAGGTGAAAAACTGCTTTTT. It specifies CASGRGEKLLF.

This clonotype came up once. This may arise from a read error, as a much more abundant clone is one base away. The chain is built from TRBV10-3 and TRBJ2-7; tentatively, D is TRBD1 (5 bases). The CDR3 is 13 residues long. Deletions cut 6 bases from V and 4 bases from J, with 13 bases between. Germline CDR1 is ENHRY and CDR2 is SYGVKD. In DNA form, the CDR3 reads TGTGCCATCAGCCGCGGACATAAGTACGAGCAGTACTTC. It is translated as CAISRGHKYEQYF.

This clonotype has ten or more counts. The chain joins TRBV6-5 to TRBJ1-4; D is ambiguous. CDR1 MNHEY and CDR2 SVGAGI come from the germline V gene. The CDR3 covers 14 residues. Deletions cut 6 bases from V and 0 bases from J, with 8 bases between. This CDR3 is CASSYTATNEKLFF. The DNA for the CDR3 is TGTGCCAGCAGCTACACAGCAACTAATGAAAAACTGTTTTTT.

V gene TRBV7-8 combines with J gene TRBJ2-7; 11 bases are a match to TRBD2. Trimming removed 4 bases from V and 0 bases from J; junction bases left unmatched: 17. Germline CDR1 SGHVS, CDR2 FQNEAQ. CDR3 length: 20 residues. The CDR3 region has the DNA TGTGCCAGCAGCTCAATAGCGGGAGGGGGACTTTACCCCGGCTCCTACGAGCAGTACTTC. It specifies CASSSIAGGGLYPGSYEQYF.

In this sample, this clonotype turned up many times. CDR3 loop: CASSQTGNQETQYF. In DNA, the CDR3 is TGTGCCAGCAGCCAGACAGGGAACCAAGAGACCCAGTACTTC. The chain joins TRBV7-2 to TRBJ2-5; 7 bases are shared with TRBD1. Losses at the gene ends were 5 bases for V and 0 bases for J; bases not matched to a gene: 3. The CDR3 runs to 14 residues. Germline V lookup: CDR1 SGHTA, CDR2 FQGNSA. Together with reference TRBV7-2 and TRBJ2-5, the CDR3 gives the full variable domain: GAGVSQSPSNKVTEKGKDVELRCDPISGHTALYWYRQSLGQGLEFLIYFQGNSAPDKSGLPSDRFSAERTGGSVSTLTIQRTQQEDSAVYLCASSQTGNQETQYFGPGTRLLVL.

This clonotype has a count of ten or more. Germline is not matched at one junction end, which may reflect a read error. V usage is TRBV29-1 and J usage is TRBJ1-2, with D hard to call. The germline CDR1 and CDR2 sequences are SQVTM and ANQGSEA. The CDR3 is made up of 15 amino acids. The CDR3 loop is CSVEGSGNVHYGYTF. CDR3 bases: TGCAGCGTAGAAGGGTCGGGGAATGTTCACTATGGCTACACCTTC. Complete variable domain (other parts from reference TRBV29-1 and TRBJ1-2): SAVISQKPSRDICQRGTSLTIQCQVDSQVTMMFWYRQQPGQSLTLIATANQGSEATYESGFVIDKFPISRPNLTFSTLTVSNMSPEDSSIYLCSVEGSGNVHYGYTFGSGTRLTVV.

A word on this clonotype: It is likely a read error, because the conserved phenylalanine at the end of the CDR3 is missing. The chain recombines TRBV7-3 with TRBJ1-1; no definite D call. CDR1 SGHTA and CDR2 FQGTGA come from the germline V gene. This CDR3 region has 15 residues. CDR3 DNA sequence: TGCGCCAGCAGCCACCTATCACAGCCGAACACTGAAGCTTTCTCT. Translation gives CASSHLSQPNTEAFS.

To note about this clonotype: Because the CDR3 is missing its conserved closing phenylalanine or tryptophan, this is likely a read error. The V gene is TRBV5-1, the J gene TRBJ1-6, with unresolved D. V dropped 0 bases and J dropped 11 bases, with 15 bases sitting between them. CDR1 is SGHRS and CDR2 is YFSETQ in the germline V gene. The CDR3 length is 15 residues. The CDR3 DNA reads TGCGCCAGCAGCTTGGCCACACGGCCAAATCCACCCCTCCACCTT. As protein: CASSLATRPNPPLHL.

This clonotype has just a few counts. The chain is built from TRBV9 and TRBJ2-5; D might be TRBD1 or TRBD2, each matching 6 bases. Trimming removed 0 bases from V and 5 bases from J, with 11 bases in between. CDR1 and CDR2 from the germline V gene are SGDLS and YYNGEE. The CDR3 is made up of 14 amino acids. As DNA, the CDR3 is TGTGCCAGCAGCGTAGCGGGGGCGCGGGAGACCCAGTACTTC. Translation gives CASSVAGARETQYF.

This clonotype was detected ten times or more. J is TRBJ1-4 and V is TRBV7-2; D might be TRBD1 (6 bases). The CDR3 spans 13 residues. Deletions cut 2 bases from V and 7 bases from J, with 8 bases between. Germline V gene data show CDR1 as SGHTA and CDR2 as FQGNSA. For the CDR3, the DNA is TGTGCCAGCAGCTTACAGGGGTTTGAAAAACTGTTTTTT. It yields the protein CASSLQGFEKLFF.

This clonotype was seen ten or more times. The chain couples TRBV19 to TRBJ1-2, with D hard to call. From germline, CDR1 is LNHDA and CDR2 SQIVND (reference sequence). There are 13 residues in the CDR3. Trimming cost V 5 bases and J 3 bases, with 10 bases left between them. CDR3 nucleotide sequence: TGTGCCAGTAGTCTGGGCTCAGACTATGGCTACACCTTC. Residues: CASSLGSDYGYTF.

The chain combines TRBV10-1 with TRBJ2-3; 10 bases agree with TRBD1. The trim removed 4 bases at V and 3 bases at J, leaving 10 bases unmatched. Germline V gene sequence: CDR1 WNHNN, CDR2 SYGVQD (reference sequence). The CDR3 consists of 17 residues. The CDR3 DNA reads as TGCGCCAGCAGTGGAATATTGGGACAGGGGTATACAGATACGCAGTATTTT. Its translation: CASSGILGQGYTDTQYF.

This clonotype occurred many times. The V and J genes are TRBV12-3 or TRBV12-4 and TRBJ1-4; D is possibly TRBD1 (6 bases). Trimming removed 0 bases at V and 5 bases at J, with 10 bases between. The length of the CDR3 is 15 residues. CDR3 amino acids: CASSLAAGANEKLFF. The CDR3 nucleotides are TGTGCCAGCAGTTTAGCGGCAGGGGCCAATGAAAAACTGTTTTTT.

The rearrangement links TRBV2 to TRBJ2-5; TRBD2 matches at 7 bases. CDR1 is SNHLY, CDR2 FYNNEI, per germline. V dropped 5 bases and J dropped 13; count of bases not matched to a gene: 16. The CDR3 is 14 amino acids. Written as DNA, the CDR3 is TGTGCCAGCAGTCCTTTTGTAGCGGGTTATGATCGGTACTTC. Encoded protein: CASSPFVAGYDRYF.

As for this clonotype: At one boundary the junction diverges from the germline segment, which might be a read error. The chain uses TRBV2 and TRBJ2-7; 9 bases agree with TRBD1. The CDR3 is made up of 16 amino acids. Germline loops: CDR1 SNHLY, CDR2 FYNNEI. The DNA of the CDR3 is TGTGCCAGCAGCCTCAGGCCCCAGACAGGGGGGAACGAGCAGCACTTC. This translates into CASSLRPQTGGNEQHF.

The V call is TRBV10-3, the J call TRBJ1-1; no reliable D call. Germline CDR1 reads ENHRY; CDR2 reads SYGVKD. There are 13 residues in the CDR3. Trimming cost V 10 bases and J 3 bases, with 15 bases left between them. Here the CDR3 DNA reads TGTGCCACGACCCAGGCGCAGGACACTGAAGCTTTCTTT. It specifies CATTQAQDTEAFF.

Only a few counts were recorded for this clonotype. The chain carries TRBV29-1 and TRBJ1-2, with D tentatively TRBD1 (5 bases). Trimming took 4 bases from V and 0 from J, leaving 24 bases between them. Germline lookup yields CDR1 SQVTM and CDR2 ANQGSEA. This CDR3 is 18 amino acids long. Here the CDR3 DNA reads TGCAGCGTTGTGGGGTCCGGCAAAGGGACCCCTTCTAACTATGGCTACACCTTC. Its protein product is CSVVGSGKGTPSNYGYTF.

Regarding this clonotype: A clone one base away is much larger, so this may be a read error. This rearrangement joins TRBV19 to TRBJ1-2; possibly TRBD1 for D (5 bases). CDR3 size: 15 residues. The germline V and J ends were trimmed by 6 bases and 4 bases, with 18 bases remaining between them. Germline values: CDR1 LNHDA, CDR2 SQIVND (reference sequence). The CDR3 loop reads CASRPGRGLTYGYTF. In DNA, the CDR3 is TGTGCCAGTAGACCGGGACGGGGACTGACCTATGGCTACACCTTC.

In regard to this clonotype: No conserved phenylalanine or tryptophan ends this CDR3, so it is likely a read error. This sequence joins TRBV12-3 or TRBV12-4 and TRBJ1-2; the D gene is possibly TRBD1 (6 bases). V dropped 6 bases and J dropped 7 bases, with 15 bases sitting between them. There are 13 residues in the CDR3. As DNA, the CDR3 is TGTGCCAGCAGAGCCTCGGACAGTATTGGCTACACCCTC. Translating it yields CASRASDSIGYTL.

In regard to this clonotype: An end of the junction does not agree with germline; a read error may underlie this. This chain joins TRBV6-1 and TRBJ2-2; 10 positions agree with TRBD2. The CDR3 has 16 amino acids. Germline V lookup: CDR1 MNHNS, CDR2 SASEGT. CDR3 region: CASRSLAGASSGGLFF. The CDR3 DNA sequence: TGTGCCAGCAGATCCCTAGCGGGAGCTTCTTCCGGGGGGCTGTTTTTT.

Points on this clonotype: The germline gene is not matched at one end of the junction; a read error may be the cause. V and J are TRBV4-1 and TRBJ1-3; the D is unclear. This CDR3 spans 16 amino acids. Per germline, CDR1 MGHRA and CDR2 YSYEKL. This chain's CDR3 is CASSQERIPSGDTIYF. CDR3 bases: TGCGCCAGCAGCCAAGAGAGGATACCTTCTGGAGACACCATATATTTT.

This clonotype was picked up many times. This sequence joins TRBV19 and TRBJ1-1; weak D call: TRBD1 (6 bases). V lost 9 bases, J lost 4 bases, and 18 bases lay in between. The CDR3 contains 14 residues. Germline loops: CDR1 LNHDA, CDR2 SQIVND (reference sequence). The CDR3 spells CASLIDRRGTEAFF. DNA of the CDR3: TGTGCCAGCCTAATAGACAGGAGAGGCACTGAAGCTTTCTTT.

Concerning this clonotype: One end of the junction is discordant with germline, which a read error may explain. The rearrangement links TRBV6-5 to TRBJ2-5; D not resolved. The CDR3 consists of 14 residues. Germline V gene sequence: CDR1 MNHEY, CDR2 SVGAGI. The chain's CDR3 is CAISYDAYQETQYF. CDR3 DNA sequence: TGTGCCATCAGTTACGATGCGTACCAAGAGACCCAGTACTTC.

This clonotype showed up many times. This sequence joins TRBV7-2 and TRBJ2-5; D gene ambiguous. Germline V CDR1 and CDR2: SGHTA, FQGNSA. This CDR3 region has 15 residues. V was clipped by 1 base and J by 2 bases, with 11 bases between them. In DNA, the CDR3 is TGTGCCAGCAGCTTAGTTTCTGGAATTCAAGAGACCCAGTACTTC. Its translation is CASSLVSGIQETQYF.

This clonotype has ten or more counts. This chain connects TRBV19 to TRBJ1-1; 7 nucleotides match TRBD1. Losses at the gene ends were 4 bases for V and 1 base for J; bases not matched to a gene: 3. The CDR3 totals 14 residues. Looked up from germline, CDR1 is LNHDA and CDR2 is SQIVND (reference sequence). CDR3 sequence: CASSKGQTNTEAFF. CDR3 sequence (DNA): TGTGCCAGTAGTAAGGGACAGACGAACACTGAAGCTTTCTTT.